The rows below give T cell receptor beta chains drawn from one sample of a study of tumor T cells in aggressive B-cell lymphoma. Assay used: immunoSEQ multiplex PCR; TCRdb lists only in-frame clones, some missing. The sample lists 3,000 to 3,500 clones; 90% to 95% were seen once. The sequencing input was tumor tissue. The receptors shown here come from an adult with diffuse large B cell lymphoma. Each CDR3 is given with its conserved first and last residue. A D gene is named only where the DNA matches it firmly. Only part of the rows carry a size: once, few, many, or a class if the clone is expanded.

J,V,D,size,CDR3,DNA
TRBJ1-5,TRBV9,-,-,CASSVSGMSNQPQHF,TGTGCCAGCAGCGTTTCGGGGATGAGCAATCAGCCCCAGCATTTT
TRBJ1-4,TRBV19,TRBD1,-,CASSMGDRQGELFF,TGTGCCAGTAGTATGGGGGACAGGCAAGGAGAGCTGTTTTTT
TRBJ1-1,TRBV4-1,TRBD1,-,CASSQADRATEAFF,TGCGCCAGCAGCCAGGCCGACAGGGCCACTGAAGCTTTCTTT
TRBJ1-1,TRBV19,TRBD1,-,CASQTGLNTEAFF,TGTGCCAGCCAGACAGGGTTGAACACTGAAGCTTTCTTT
TRBJ1-1,TRBV27,-,-,CASSLSTEGGNTEAFF,TGTGCCAGCAGTTTATCAACAGAAGGTGGGAACACTGAAGCTTTCTTT
TRBJ2-1,TRBV5-1,-,once,CASSFGTSYNEQFF,TGCGCCAGCAGCTTCGGGACTTCCTACAATGAGCAGTTCTTC
TRBJ1-1,TRBV2,-,-,CAEGGETGNTEAFF,TGTGCAGAAGGAGGGGAAACTGGGAACACTGAAGCTTTCTTT
TRBJ1-1,TRBV6-5,-,-,CASSYSTNTEAFF,TGTGCCAGCAGTTACTCGACAAACACTGAAGCTTTCTTT
TRBJ2-5,TRBV19,-,-,CASSIRAGQETQYF,TGTGCCAGTAGTATACGGGCAGGGCAAGAGACCCAGTACTTC
TRBJ1-6,TRBV30,TRBD1,-,CAWRGTVWGSPLHF,TGTGCCTGGAGGGGGACAGTCTGGGGTTCACCCCTCCACTTT
TRBJ2-7,TRBV6-5,TRBD2,once,CASSYSGTYEQYF,TGTGCCAGCAGTTATAGCGGGACATACGAGCAGTACTTC
TRBJ2-7,TRBV18,TRBD1,-,CASSAPTGGSYEQYF,TGTGCCAGCTCAGCACCGACAGGGGGTTCCTACGAGCAGTACTTC
TRBJ1-4,TRBV6-5,TRBD1,-,CASSRGQSFGEKLFF,TGTGCCAGCAGTAGGGGACAGTCATTTGGTGAAAAACTGTTTTTT
TRBJ1-4,TRBV30,-,-,CAWSVATSNEKLFF,TGTGCCTGGAGTGTAGCCACCTCTAATGAAAAACTGTTTTTT
TRBJ2-7,TRBV5-1,-,-,CASSLGDRGEQYF,TGCGCCAGCAGCTTGGGTGACCGGGGGGAGCAGTACTTC
TRBJ2-6,TRBV21-1,-,-,CASSKGPGLMSSGANVLTF,TGTGCCAGCAGCAAGGGCCCGGGACTAATGAGCTCTGGGGCCAACGTCCTGACTTTC
TRBJ1-1,TRBV4-1,-,-,CASSQGDRSTEAFF,TGCGCCAGCAGCCAAGGAGACAGGTCCACTGAAGCTTTCTTT
TRBJ2-7,TRBV10-1,TRBD2,-,CASSELAGGGTYEQYF,TGCGCCAGCAGTGAACTAGCGGGAGGGGGGACCTACGAGCAGTACTTC
TRBJ2-7,TRBV7-2,-,-,CASRRQGTYEQYF,TGTGCCAGCAGGCGTCAGGGGACCTACGAGCAGTACTTC
TRBJ1-1,TRBV27,-,-,CASSLGGMNTEAFF,TGTGCCAGCAGTTTGGGGGGGATGAACACTGAAGCTTTCTTT
TRBJ1-4,TRBV5-4,TRBD1,-,CASSSPETGVEKLFF,TGTGCCAGCAGCTCCCCGGAGACAGGGGTTGAAAAACTGTTTTTT
TRBJ1-4,TRBV5-1,-,-,CASSLAGARAEKLFF,TGCGCCAGCAGCTTGGCAGGGGCTAGGGCTGAAAAACTGTTTTTT
TRBJ2-7,TRBV28,TRBD1,-,CASLGQGGFYEQYF,TGTGCCAGCCTCGGACAGGGGGGTTTCTACGAGCAGTACTTC
TRBJ2-3,TRBV10-3,-,once,CAISESGLGDVGTQYF,TGTGCCATCAGTGAGTCGGGGCTAGGTGATGTTGGTACGCAGTATTTT
TRBJ1-1,TRBV4-1,-,-,CASSQDWGDAEAFF,TGCGCCAGCAGCCAAGATTGGGGAGACGCTGAAGCTTTCTTT
TRBJ2-7,TRBV4-2,TRBD2,-,CASSQVAGDDYEQYF,TGTGCCAGCAGCCAAGTAGCGGGAGATGACTACGAGCAGTACTTC
TRBJ1-1,TRBV18,TRBD1,-,CASSETGGMAEAFF,TGTGCCAGCTCAGAAACAGGGGGGATGGCTGAAGCTTTCTTT
TRBJ2-1,TRBV5-1,-,-,CASSLGGVGGHEQFF,TGTGCCAGCAGCTTGGGTGGGGTTGGGGGCCATGAGCAGTTCTTC
TRBJ1-1,TRBV7-9,TRBD1,-,CASSFETGTTEAFF,TGTGCCAGCAGCTTCGAGACAGGGACCACTGAAGCTTTCTTT
TRBJ1-1,TRBV6-1,-,-,CASSEWTSKNTEAFF,TGTGCCAGCAGTGAATGGACAAGCAAGAACACTGAGGCTTTCTTT
TRBJ2-1,TRBV5-1,-,-,CASSLITGVTYNEQFF,TGCGCCAGCAGCCTAATAACGGGAGTCACCTACAATGAGCAGTTCTTC
TRBJ2-7,TRBV11-2,TRBD2,-,CASSLALAEFSEQYF,TGTGCCAGCAGCTTAGCACTAGCGGAGTTCTCCGAGCAGTACTTC
TRBJ2-7,TRBV4-1,-,-,CASSQGASRSYEQYF,TGCGCCAGCAGCCAAGGCGCTAGCAGATCCTACGAGCAGTACTTC
TRBJ1-1,TRBV7-2,TRBD1,-,CASSLAGQGAGEAFF,TGTGCCAGCAGCTTAGCGGGACAGGGGGCAGGTGAAGCTTTCTTT
TRBJ2-1,TRBV13,-,once,CASSQGTPGYNEQFF,TGTGCCAGCAGCCAAGGAACCCCGGGATACAATGAGCAGTTCTTC
TRBJ1-2,TRBV30,TRBD1,-,CAWSGDRIGYTF,TGTGCCTGGAGTGGGGACAGAATTGGCTACACCTTC
TRBJ2-1,TRBV5-1,TRBD2,-,CASSRGAGGTSYNEQFF,TGCGCCAGCAGCAGAGGAGCGGGAGGGACCTCCTACAATGAGCAGTTCTTC
TRBJ1-4,TRBV19,-,-,CASTPVFMLWEKLFF,TGTGCCAGTACCCCTGTATTCATGCTATGGGAAAAACTGTTTTTT
TRBJ1-5,TRBV6-6,-,-,CASSYRGNQPQHF,TGTGCCAGCAGTTACAGAGGGAATCAGCCCCAGCATTTT
TRBJ2-3,TRBV5-1,TRBD2,-,CASSLGGFPLADTQYF,TGCGCCAGCAGCCTCGGGGGGTTTCCCCTGGCAGATACGCAGTATTTT
TRBJ1-6,TRBV2,-,-,CASIEGEGSPLHF,TGTGCCAGCATAGAGGGGGAAGGTTCACCCCTCCACTTT
TRBJ1-1,TRBV25-1,TRBD1,-,CASSAGQGEAEAFF,TGTGCCAGCAGTGCGGGACAGGGTGAGGCCGAAGCTTTCTTT
TRBJ2-5,TRBV7-2,TRBD2,-,CASSARTSGLEETQYF,TGTGCCAGCAGCGCGCGGACTAGCGGGCTGGAAGAGACCCAGTACTTC
TRBJ2-7,TRBV18,TRBD1,-,CASSLQDRGEQYF,TGTGCCAGCTCACTTCAGGACAGGGGTGAGCAGTACTTC
TRBJ2-7,TRBV5-4,TRBD1,-,CASSLEDPGTGGLEQYF,TGTGCCAGCAGCTTGGAAGATCCCGGGACAGGGGGCCTCGAGCAGTACTTC
TRBJ2-5,TRBV5-4,TRBD2,-,CASSRLAGDQETQYF,TGTGCCAGCAGCCGACTAGCGGGGGACCAAGAGACCCAGTACTTC
TRBJ2-7,TRBV6-5,TRBD1,-,CASSYMGGQGGYEQYF,TGTGCCAGCAGTTATATGGGGGGACAGGGTGGCTACGAGCAGTACTTC
TRBJ2-7,TRBV19,TRBD2,-,CASSNERDGTYEQYF,TGTGCCAGTAGTAACGAGCGGGATGGAACCTACGAGCAGTACTTC
TRBJ2-7,TRBV10-3,TRBD1,-,CAISEGRTGTTYEQYF,TGTGCCATCAGTGAGGGCAGGACAGGGACAACCTACGAGCAGTACTTC
TRBJ2-5,TRBV25-1,-,-,CASSEGALQETQYF,TGTGCCAGCAGTGAGGGGGCTCTACAAGAGACCCAGTACTTC
TRBJ1-1,TRBV6-1,-,-,CASSERGGVNTEAFF,TGTGCCAGCAGTGAACGTGGAGGGGTTAACACTGAAGCTTTCTTT
TRBJ1-5,TRBV9,-,-,CASSVVAGGPQHF,TGTGCCAGCAGCGTAGTGGCCGGGGGGCCCCAGCATTTT
TRBJ1-5,TRBV19,TRBD1,-,CASSRGQGGYQPQHF,TGTGCCAGTAGTAGAGGACAGGGTGGGTATCAGCCCCAGCATTTT